This TCR beta chain appears in the sequencing data of a study of T cells in Graves' hyperthyroidism and ophthalmopathy. Study outcomes and limitations: Onset of ophthalmopathy came a median 6.5 months after the model predicted it. Patients with ophthalmopathy were separated from those with stable hyperthyroidism by a 13 V-J model.

Exclusion of patients followed from uncontrolled infection, other autoimmune disease, pregnancy or lactation. Deletions cut 7 bases from V and 3 bases from J, with 12 bases between. The CDR3 spans 13 residues. Germline CDR1 and CDR2: DFQATT and SNEGSKA (reference sequence). Details on this clonotype: Its target is unknown.

Amplified TCR beta CDR3 regions derived from RNA transcripts. Initially, a first-round RT-PCR of the TCR CDR3 employed the HTBI primer set. TCRdb re-analysed the multiplex PCR reads in MiXCR, keeping a single row per CDR3 protein. In the table there are around 620,000 distinct CDR3 sequences, 35% to 55% of which are singletons. The receptor's source is an adult woman with Graves' disease, either hyperthyroidism or ophthalmopathy (not recorded which). This chain joins TRBV20-1 and TRBJ1-4; D is possibly TRBD1 (6 bases). Sequencing was carried out using peripheral blood or thyroid tissue (not recorded which). CDR3 in DNA: TGCAGTGTGCCGGGACACCCTAATGAAAAACTGTTTTTT. Translating gives CSVPGHPNEKLFF.